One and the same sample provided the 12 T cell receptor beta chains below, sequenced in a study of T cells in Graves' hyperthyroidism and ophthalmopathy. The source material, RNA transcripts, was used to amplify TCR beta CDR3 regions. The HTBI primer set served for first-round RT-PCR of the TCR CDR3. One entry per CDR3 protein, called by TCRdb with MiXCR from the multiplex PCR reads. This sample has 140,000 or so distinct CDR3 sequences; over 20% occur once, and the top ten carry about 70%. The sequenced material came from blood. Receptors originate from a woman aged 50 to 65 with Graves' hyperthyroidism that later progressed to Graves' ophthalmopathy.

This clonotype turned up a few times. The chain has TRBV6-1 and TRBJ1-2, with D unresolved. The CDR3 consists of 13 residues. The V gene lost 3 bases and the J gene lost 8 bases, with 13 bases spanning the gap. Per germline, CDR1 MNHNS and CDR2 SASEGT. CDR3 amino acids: CASSDYGARGYTF. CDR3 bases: TGTGCCAGCAGTGATTACGGAGCCCGCGGCTACACCTTC.

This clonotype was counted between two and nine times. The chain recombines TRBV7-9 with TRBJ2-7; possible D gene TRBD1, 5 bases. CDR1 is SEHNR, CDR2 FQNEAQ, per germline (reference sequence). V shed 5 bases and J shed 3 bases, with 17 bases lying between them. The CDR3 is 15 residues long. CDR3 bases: TGTGCCAGCAGCCCCGTAGGGGTGGTGGGCTACGAGCAGTACTTC. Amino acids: CASSPVGVVGYEQYF. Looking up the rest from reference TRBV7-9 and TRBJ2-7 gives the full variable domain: DTGVSQNPRHKITKRGQNVTFRCDPISEHNRLYWYRQTLGQGPEFLTYFQNEAQLEKSRLLSDRFSAERPKGSFSTLEIQRTEQGDSAMYLCASSPVGVVGYEQYFGPGTRLTVT.

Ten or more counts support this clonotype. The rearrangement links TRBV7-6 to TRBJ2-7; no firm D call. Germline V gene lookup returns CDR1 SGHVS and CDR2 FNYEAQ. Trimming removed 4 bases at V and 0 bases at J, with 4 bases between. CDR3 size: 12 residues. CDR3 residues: CASSSSSYEQYF. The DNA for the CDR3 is TGTGCCAGCAGCTCGAGCTCCTACGAGCAGTACTTC. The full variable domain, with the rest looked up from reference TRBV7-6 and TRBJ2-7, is GAGVSQSPRYKVTKRGQDVALRCDPISGHVSLYWYRQALGQGPEFLTYFNYEAQQDKSGLPNDRFSAERPEGSISTLTIQRTEQRDSAMYRCASSSSSYEQYFGPGTRLTVT.

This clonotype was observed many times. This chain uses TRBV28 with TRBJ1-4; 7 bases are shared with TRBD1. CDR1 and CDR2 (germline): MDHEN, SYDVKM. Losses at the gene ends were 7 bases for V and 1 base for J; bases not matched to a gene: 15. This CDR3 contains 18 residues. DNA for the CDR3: TGTGCCAGCAACCACTGGACCAACAGGGGCAGAACTAATGAAAAACTGTTTTTT. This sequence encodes CASNHWTNRGRTNEKLFF.

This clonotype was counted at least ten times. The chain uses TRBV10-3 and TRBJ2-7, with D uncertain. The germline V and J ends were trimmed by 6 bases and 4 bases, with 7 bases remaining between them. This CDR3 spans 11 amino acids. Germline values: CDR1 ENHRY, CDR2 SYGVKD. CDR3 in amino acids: CAIRDGYEQYF. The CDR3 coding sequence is TGTGCCATCAGGGACGGATACGAGCAGTACTTC.

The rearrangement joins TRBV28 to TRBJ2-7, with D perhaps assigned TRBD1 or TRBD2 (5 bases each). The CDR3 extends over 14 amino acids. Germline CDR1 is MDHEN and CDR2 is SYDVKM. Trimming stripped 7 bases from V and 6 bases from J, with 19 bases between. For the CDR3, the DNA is TGTGCCAGCACCCTCGGAGGTCTGGGGCTCGAGCAGTACTTC. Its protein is CASTLGGLGLEQYF.

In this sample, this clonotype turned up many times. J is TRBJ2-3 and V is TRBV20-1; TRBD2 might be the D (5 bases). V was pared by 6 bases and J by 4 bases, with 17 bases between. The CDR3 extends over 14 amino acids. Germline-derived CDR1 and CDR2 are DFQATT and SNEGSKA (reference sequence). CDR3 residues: CSASTGSLADTQYF. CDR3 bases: TGCAGTGCCTCCACGGGGTCGCTCGCAGATACGCAGTATTTT.

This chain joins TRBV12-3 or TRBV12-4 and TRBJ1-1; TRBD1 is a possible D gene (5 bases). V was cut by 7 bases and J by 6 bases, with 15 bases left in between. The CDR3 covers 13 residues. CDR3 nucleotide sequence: TGTGCCAGCACGGGAGGGGTGTGGGCTGAAGCTTTCTTT. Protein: CASTGGVWAEAFF.

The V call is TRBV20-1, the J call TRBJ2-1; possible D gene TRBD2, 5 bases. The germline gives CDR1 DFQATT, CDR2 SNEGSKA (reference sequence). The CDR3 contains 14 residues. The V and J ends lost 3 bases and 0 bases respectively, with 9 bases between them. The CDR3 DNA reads TGCAGTGCTAGGAGGGCGAGCTCCTACAATGAGCAGTTCTTC. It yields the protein CSARRASSYNEQFF.

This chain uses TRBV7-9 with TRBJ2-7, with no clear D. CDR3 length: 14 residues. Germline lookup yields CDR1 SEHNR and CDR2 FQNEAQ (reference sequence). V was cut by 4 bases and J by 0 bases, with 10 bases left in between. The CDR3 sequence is CASSSPYSSYEQYF. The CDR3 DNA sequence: TGTGCCAGCAGCTCACCCTATAGCTCCTACGAGCAGTACTTC.

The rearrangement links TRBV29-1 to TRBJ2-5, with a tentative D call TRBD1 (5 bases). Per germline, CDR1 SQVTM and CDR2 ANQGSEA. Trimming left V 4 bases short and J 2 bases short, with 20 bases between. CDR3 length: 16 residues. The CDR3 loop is CSVVPREAMGQETQYF. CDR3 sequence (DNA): TGCAGCGTTGTACCCAGGGAAGCGATGGGGCAAGAGACCCAGTACTTC. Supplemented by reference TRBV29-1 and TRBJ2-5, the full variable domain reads SAVISQKPSRDICQRGTSLTIQCQVDSQVTMMFWYRQQPGQSLTLIATANQGSEATYESGFVIDKFPISRPNLTFSTLTVSNMSPEDSSIYLCSVVPREAMGQETQYFGPGTRLLVL.

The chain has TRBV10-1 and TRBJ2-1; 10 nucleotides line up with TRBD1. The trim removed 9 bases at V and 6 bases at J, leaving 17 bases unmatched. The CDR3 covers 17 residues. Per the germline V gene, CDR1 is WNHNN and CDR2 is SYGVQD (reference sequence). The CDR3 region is CASHPRGQDRGGNEQFF. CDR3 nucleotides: TGCGCCAGTCACCCGAGGGGTCAGGACAGGGGGGGCAATGAGCAGTTCTTC.